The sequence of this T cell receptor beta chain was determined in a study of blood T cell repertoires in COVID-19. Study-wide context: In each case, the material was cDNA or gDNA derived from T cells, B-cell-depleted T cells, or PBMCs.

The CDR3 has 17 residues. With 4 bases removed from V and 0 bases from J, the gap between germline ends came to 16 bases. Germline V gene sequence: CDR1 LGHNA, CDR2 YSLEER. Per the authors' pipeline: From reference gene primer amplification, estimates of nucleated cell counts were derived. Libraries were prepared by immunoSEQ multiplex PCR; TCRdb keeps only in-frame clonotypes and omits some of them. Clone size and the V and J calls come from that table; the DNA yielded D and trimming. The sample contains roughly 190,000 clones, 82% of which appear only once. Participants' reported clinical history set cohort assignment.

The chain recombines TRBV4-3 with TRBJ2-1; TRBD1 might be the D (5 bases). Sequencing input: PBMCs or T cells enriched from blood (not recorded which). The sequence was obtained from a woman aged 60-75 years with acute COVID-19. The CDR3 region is CASSLGAGSSSYNEQFF. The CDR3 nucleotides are TGCGCCAGCAGCCTAGGGGCCGGATCGAGCTCCTACAATGAGCAGTTCTTC.